These T cell receptor beta chains were read from a single sample in a study of early T cells in non-severe SARS-CoV-2 infection. TCRdb passed the 5' RACE reads through MiXCR, listing each CDR3 protein once. The top ten hold 3.5% to 5% of the sample, which has tens of thousands of distinct CDR3 sequences, roughly 15% seen once. The sequencing used whole blood, collected at baseline. Receptor source: an adult who was a healthcare worker with PCR-confirmed SARS-CoV-2 infection or an uninfected control (not recorded which). The CDR3 runs from the conserved cysteine through the conserved F or W. D genes are given only for firm matches. The size field is filled for only some rows; it gives once, few, many or a size class.

-,TRBV21-1,TRBJ2-1,-,TGTGCCAGCAGCCCTCGACTAGCGGGGCACCCCAATGAGCAGTTCTTC,CASSPRLAGHPNEQFF
-,TRBV10-3,TRBJ1-2,-,TGTGCCATCAGATCGGACAGACTGACCTATGGCTACACCTTC,CAIRSDRLTYGYTF
TRBD1,TRBV6-2/TRBV6-3,TRBJ2-7,-,TGTGCCAGCAGTTACTTAGGACAGGACTACGAGCAGTACTTC,CASSYLGQDYEQYF
TRBD1,TRBV7-9,TRBJ2-3,-,TGTGCCAGCAGCTTATGGGACAGCTACACAGATACGCAGTATTTT,CASSLWDSYTDTQYF
-,TRBV12-3/TRBV12-4,TRBJ2-7,few,TGTGCCAGCAGTTTCTCGTCCCGGGGATCCTACGAGCAGTACTTC,CASSFSSRGSYEQYF
-,TRBV19,TRBJ2-2,-,TGTGCCAGTAGTTTGGACAGAGCGAACACCGGGGAGCTGTTTTTT,CASSLDRANTGELFF
-,TRBV5-1,TRBJ2-3,-,TGCGCCAGCAGCTTGGCCTCCAAGGATACGCAGTATTTT,CASSLASKDTQYF
-,TRBV7-9,TRBJ1-2,many,TGTGCCAGCAGCACAGGACCTGATGGCTACACCTTC,CASSTGPDGYTF
-,TRBV3-1,TRBJ2-5,-,TGTGCCAGCAGCCAAGAGATAGGCAAGACCCAGTACTTC,CASSQEIGKTQYF
-,TRBV19,TRBJ2-7,-,TGTGCCAGTAGCATTGACAGTGGGTCCTACGAGCAGTACTTC,CASSIDSGSYEQYF
-,TRBV10-1,TRBJ2-2,few,TGCGCCAGCAGTGGAAGGGGGCCGGGGGACACCGGGGAGCTGTTTTTT,CASSGRGPGDTGELFF
TRBD2,TRBV18,TRBJ2-7,many,TGTGCCAGCTCACCGACTAGCGGGACGGTTTCCCTCGAGCAGTACTTC,CASSPTSGTVSLEQYF
-,TRBV29-1,TRBJ2-7,many,TGCAGCGTCAGGACGGCATCCGGCGAGCAGTACTTC,CSVRTASGEQYF
-,TRBV29-1,TRBJ2-1,few,TGCAGCGGATTAAGGGGCCAGGCATTATCGAGCTCCTACAATGAGCAGTTCTTC,CSGLRGQALSSSYNEQFF
-,TRBV5-1,TRBJ1-4,few,TGCGCCAGCAGCTCCTATTGGGGGCAGGGTGAAAAACTGTTTTTT,CASSSYWGQGEKLFF
TRBD1,TRBV10-3,TRBJ2-1,-,TGTGCCATCAGTGAGGACAGGGGGCATGAGCAGTTCTTC,CAISEDRGHEQFF
-,TRBV4-2,TRBJ2-6,many,TGTGCCAGCAGCCCTTCACAGGCGAACTCTGGGGCCAACGTCCTGACTTTC,CASSPSQANSGANVLTF
-,TRBV3-1,TRBJ2-2,few,TGTGCCAGCAGCCAAGGTTGGGGGGACACCGGGGAGCTGTTTTTT,CASSQGWGDTGELFF
-,TRBV5-1,TRBJ1-1,few,TGCGCCAGCAGCAAGGGACCGACCCTGACCACTGAAGCTTTCTTT,CASSKGPTLTTEAFF
-,TRBV30,TRBJ1-1,many,TGTGCCTGGAGTGTAGGGGGAACTGAAGCTTTCTTT,CAWSVGGTEAFF
-,TRBV5-1,TRBJ2-1,-,TGCGCCAGCAGCTTGAGGGGAGAAGTAATTGAGCAGTTCTTC,CASSLRGEVIEQFF
TRBD2,TRBV20-1,TRBJ2-1,-,TGCAGCTCCAGGACTAGCGGCTACAATGAGCAGTTCTTC,CSSRTSGYNEQFF
TRBD2,TRBV9,TRBJ2-5,few,TGTGCCAGCAGCCCGGGACTAGCGGGCCCAGAGACCCAGTACTTC,CASSPGLAGPETQYF
TRBD1,TRBV7-9,TRBJ2-7,-,TGTGCCAGCAGCTTGGACTGGACAGGGCAACCCGAGCAGTACTTC,CASSLDWTGQPEQYF
-,TRBV11-1,TRBJ2-1,few,TGTGCCAGCAGCTTTTTACCTAATGAGCAGTTCTTC,CASSFLPNEQFF
-,TRBV9,TRBJ1-2,few,TGTGCCAGCAGCGTCGACAGTTCCTATGGCTACACCTTC,CASSVDSSYGYTF
TRBD2,TRBV12-3/TRBV12-4,TRBJ2-4,-,TGTGCCAGCAGTCGACTAGCGTCCCACAAAAACATTCAGTACTTC,CASSRLASHKNIQYF
TRBD1,TRBV5-1,TRBJ1-6,-,TGCGCCAGCAGCAGCGGGGACAGGAGTTATAATTCACCCCTCCACTTT,CASSSGDRSYNSPLHF
TRBD2,TRBV6-4,TRBJ2-3,few,TGTGCCAGCAGTTACAGCGGGGGTACAGATACGCAGTATTTT,CASSYSGGTDTQYF
-,TRBV20-1,TRBJ1-5,-,TGCAGTGCTAGAGAGGGTGGTGGCAATCAGCCCCAGCATTTT,CSAREGGGNQPQHF
-,TRBV12-3/TRBV12-4,TRBJ2-2,few,TGTGCCAGCAGTCTCAGGGACGCCGCAACCGGGGAGCTGTTTTTT,CASSLRDAATGELFF
-,TRBV7-3,TRBJ2-1,few,TGTGCCAGCAGCTTATTAGGCGGGATGACCGGAAATGAGCAGTTCTTC,CASSLLGGMTGNEQFF
TRBD1,TRBV28,TRBJ1-5,-,TGTGCCAGCAGCTCCGGACAGGGAGGCCAGCCCCAGCATTTT,CASSSGQGGQPQHF
TRBD2,TRBV25-1,TRBJ2-2,few,TGTGCCAGCAGTGGGACTAGCGGGAGTTACACCGGGGAGCTGTTTTTT,CASSGTSGSYTGELFF
-,TRBV11-2,TRBJ2-1,few,TGTGCCAGCAGCCGTAGAGGAGGGGGGACCAATGAGCAGTTCTTC,CASSRRGGGTNEQFF
-,TRBV6-1,TRBJ1-1,few,TGTGCCAGCAGGATCGCCCCGAACACTGAAGCTTTCTTT,CASRIAPNTEAFF
-,TRBV5-1,TRBJ1-2,-,TGCGCCAGCAGCCCCACAGCAGCTAACTATGGCTACACCTTC,CASSPTAANYGYTF
-,TRBV7-9,TRBJ1-4,few,TGTGCCGCCAATCGGGGCTTGGGTGAAAAACTGTTTTTT,CAANRGLGEKLFF
-,TRBV29-1,TRBJ2-3,medium-sized,TGCAGCGTTGAGTTGTCGGGGGCGAATACGCAGTATTTT,CSVELSGANTQYF
-,TRBV6-2/TRBV6-3,TRBJ2-7,many,TGTGCCAGCAGTCCGCTAGCGTTGACAATGGGCGAGCAGTACTTC,CASSPLALTMGEQYF
-,TRBV18,TRBJ2-1,few,TGTGCCAGCTCGCCCTTTAGCGCGAGCTCCTACAATGAGCAGTTCTTC,CASSPFSASSYNEQFF
-,TRBV27,TRBJ1-1,few,TGTGCCAGCAAGGGGCCCGGGAACACTGAAGCTTTCTTT,CASKGPGNTEAFF
-,TRBV27,TRBJ2-1,many,TGTGCCAGCAGTTTATCGGGTAGGGGGGATGAGCAGTTCTTC,CASSLSGRGDEQFF
-,TRBV13,TRBJ1-3,-,TGTGCCAGCAGCTTAGGCCTGGGGGGTACTGGAAACACCATATATTTT,CASSLGLGGTGNTIYF
-,TRBV24-1,TRBJ2-3,many,TGTGCCACCAGTCGGGAGAGCACAGATACGCAGTATTTT,CATSRESTDTQYF
-,TRBV29-1,TRBJ2-7,-,TGCAGCGTTAAGGAGTTAACAGCAAACTCCTACGAGCAGTACTTC,CSVKELTANSYEQYF
-,TRBV19,TRBJ1-5,-,TGTGCCAGTAGTATCGGGGACAAATACCAGCCCCAGCATTTT,CASSIGDKYQPQHF
-,TRBV28,TRBJ2-1,few,TGTGCCAGCAGCCAGGACCTCCTTGAGCAGTTCTTC,CASSQDLLEQFF
-,TRBV7-2,TRBJ2-7,few,TGTGCCAGCAGCTTCCAGCGGGCCTACGAGCAGTACTTC,CASSFQRAYEQYF
-,TRBV4-1,TRBJ2-3,few,TGCGCCAGCAGCCTTACTCCAGGGAGCACAGATACGCAGTATTTT,CASSLTPGSTDTQYF